Here is one T cell receptor (beta chain) with its context. Its antigen remains unknown. Ahead of thyroid surgery, no patient had received treatment of any kind. Trimming took 4 bases from V and 8 from J, leaving 21 bases between them. The CDR3 is made up of 15 amino acids. Germline V gene sequence: CDR1 LNHDA, CDR2 SQIVND (reference sequence). In the original analysis: Clinicopathological groups of papillary thyroid cancer showed CDR3 differences that were used to build a distant-metastasis classifier. TCRdb reanalyzed the PCR reads with MiXCR. The V and J calls and clone size come from TCRdb's table, not from the authors' own analysis. The sample contains 30,000 to 40,000 clones, approximately 40% of which appear only once. These data are taken from a study of metastatic and nonmetastatic thyroid tumors. Study summary: Across blood and tumor or nodule tissue, repertoires from malignant and benign thyroid patients were compared with one another.

Study observations and caveats: Reportedly, malignant thyroid tumors had significantly higher TCR beta diversity than benign nodules, in blood and tumor.

The sequence was collected from a female donor with papillary thyroid cancer or a benign thyroid nodule (not recorded which). Some clones in this sample may be carry-over from other donors' samples. The specimen sequenced was tumor tissue. The chain recombines TRBV19 with TRBJ2-7; D possibly matches TRBD1 or TRBD2 (7 bases each). The CDR3 bases are TGTGCCAGTAGTAGGGAGGGACAGCTGCCTACGAAGCAGTACTTC. Protein product: CASSREGQLPTKQYF.